This paragraph covers one T cell receptor beta chain sequence. Its antigen remains unidentified. This record comes from a study of Ad26.COV2.S vaccination and SARS-CoV-2 variants. About the study: Donor got 5x10^10 or 1x10^11 viral particles of Ad26.COV2.S.

Study-wide results and caveats: Measures of TCR breadth and depth may have fallen short of total T cell responses. Post-vaccination spike-specific CD8+ and CD4+ T cell responses reportedly had substantial breadth. For non-spike TCRs, breadth in vaccine recipients resembled that in placebo recipients.

The V gene end was trimmed by 6 bases and the J gene end by 6 bases; junction bases not matched to a gene: 6. From germline, CDR1 is LNHDA and CDR2 SQIVND (reference sequence). This CDR3 is 14 amino acids long. Sequencing used immunoSEQ multiplex PCR; TCRdb keeps in-frame clones, though not all of them. Here the sample spans some 480,000 clones, around nine tenths being singletons. Treatment reported: 15 to 20 received Ad26.COV2.S at low or high dose, single or two shots; about five received placebo; per-sample allocation not given. Specimens were obtained on day 63 following the first vaccine or placebo injection.

The chain combines TRBV19 with TRBJ1-5; 9 bases align to TRBD1. This receptor was taken from a person between 18 and 65 years old who received the Ad26.COV2.S COVID-19 vaccine or a placebo. The source was peripheral blood, collected in a trial of Ad26.COV2.S vaccine versus placebo. The CDR3: CASRGQGAIQPQHF. CDR3 bases: TGTGCCAGTAGGGGACAGGGTGCGATTCAGCCCCAGCATTTT.